Listed below are T cell receptor beta chains from one sample, sequenced in a study of Graves' ophthalmopathy and Graves' hyperthyroidism. Each CDR3 protein is one row after TCRdb ran MiXCR on the multiplex PCR reads. Counted here are 150,000 or so distinct CDR3 sequences, 30% to 45% occurring once; the ten biggest clones make up less than 6%. The source material was peripheral blood. All receptors come from a middle-aged woman with Graves' ophthalmopathy. CDR3s include the opening cysteine and the closing phenylalanine or tryptophan. The D gene is left open where the match is weak. Clone size, where shown, is once, few, many, or a class for clones that have expanded.

TRBD1	TRBJ2-7	TRBV6-2/TRBV6-3	many	CASSYSIPGQSNEQYF	TGTGCCAGCAGTTACTCGATCCCGGGACAGTCCAACGAGCAGTACTTC
NA	TRBJ2-7	TRBV6-5	many	CASSPGVAVAYEQYF	TGTGCCAGCAGCCCCGGGGTAGCAGTCGCCTACGAGCAGTACTTC
NA	TRBJ1-1	TRBV28	many	CASSLWGEGRMNTEAFF	TGTGCCAGCAGTTTATGGGGGGAAGGACGGATGAACACTGAAGCTTTCTTT
TRBD1	TRBJ1-2	TRBV5-6	many	CASSRDRGLGYTF	TGTGCCAGCAGTCGGGACAGGGGGTTAGGCTACACCTTC
NA	TRBJ1-1	TRBV19	many	CASSIDRWTEAFF	TGTGCCAGTAGTATAGACAGGTGGACTGAAGCTTTCTTT
NA	TRBJ2-7	TRBV29-1	once	CTYTNGYEQYF	TGCACCTATACCAACGGCTACGAGCAGTACTTC
NA	TRBJ2-2	TRBV6-5	NA	CASSYNTRGLAIGELFF	TGTGCCAGCAGTTATAACACCCGGGGACTGGCCATCGGGGAGCTGTTTTTT
TRBD1	TRBJ2-7	TRBV4-1	NA	CASSLFEGKQGDYEQYF	TGCGCCAGCAGCCTCTTTGAGGGTAAACAGGGGGACTACGAGCAGTACTTC
TRBD2	TRBJ2-5	TRBV7-2	many	CASVAGGTETQYF	TGTGCCAGCGTAGCGGGAGGGACGGAGACCCAGTACTTC
NA	TRBJ1-2	TRBV12-3/TRBV12-4	few	CASSDGPDGYTF	TGTGCCAGCAGTGACGGGCCGGATGGCTACACCTTC
TRBD1	TRBJ1-5	TRBV12-5	NA	CASGLVRGDSANQPQHF	TGTGCTAGTGGTTTGGTACGTGGGGACAGTGCCAATCAGCCCCAGCATTTT
TRBD1	TRBJ1-2	TRBV12-3/TRBV12-4	few	CASSQGQGSYGYTF	TGTGCCAGCTCACAAGGACAGGGGAGCTATGGCTACACCTTC
NA	TRBJ1-1	TRBV28	many	CASSQGSIGGTEAFF	TGTGCCAGCAGCCAGGGTTCAATCGGTGGGACTGAAGCTTTCTTT
TRBD2	TRBJ2-7	TRBV18	NA	CASSHSSGSYEQYF	TGTGCCAGCTCCCACAGTAGCGGGAGCTACGAGCAGTACTTC
TRBD1	TRBJ2-2	TRBV10-3	many	CAMKQGEYTGELFF	TGTGCCATGAAACAGGGGGAGTACACCGGGGAGCTGTTTTTT
NA	TRBJ1-2	TRBV7-2	NA	CASSLGLVVGYTF	TGTGCCAGCAGCTTAGGGTTGGTAGTAGGCTACACCTTC
NA	TRBJ1-2	TRBV6-5	many	CASRDSRGFDYGYTF	TGTGCCAGCAGAGACTCCAGGGGATTCGACTATGGCTACACCTTC
NA	TRBJ1-6	TRBV28	many	CASSFGGRQNNSPLHF	TGTGCCAGCAGTTTCGGGGGAAGACAGAATAATTCACCCCTCCACTTT
TRBD2	TRBJ2-7	TRBV6-2/TRBV6-3	many	CASSYSAGELYEQYF	TGTGCCAGCAGTTACTCTGCGGGAGAACTCTACGAGCAGTACTTC
NA	TRBJ1-5	TRBV20-1	many	CSASFLTGGSNQPQHF	TGCAGTGCTAGCTTCCTGACAGGAGGTAGCAATCAGCCCCAGCATTTT
TRBD1	TRBJ2-7	TRBV15	many	CATSPLPGQGSFPYEQYF	TGTGCCACCAGCCCACTACCGGGACAGGGGTCGTTTCCCTACGAGCAGTACTTC
TRBD1	TRBJ1-2	TRBV27	many	CASSIPGTGLHGYTF	TGTGCCAGCAGTATACCAGGGACAGGGTTACATGGCTACACCTTC